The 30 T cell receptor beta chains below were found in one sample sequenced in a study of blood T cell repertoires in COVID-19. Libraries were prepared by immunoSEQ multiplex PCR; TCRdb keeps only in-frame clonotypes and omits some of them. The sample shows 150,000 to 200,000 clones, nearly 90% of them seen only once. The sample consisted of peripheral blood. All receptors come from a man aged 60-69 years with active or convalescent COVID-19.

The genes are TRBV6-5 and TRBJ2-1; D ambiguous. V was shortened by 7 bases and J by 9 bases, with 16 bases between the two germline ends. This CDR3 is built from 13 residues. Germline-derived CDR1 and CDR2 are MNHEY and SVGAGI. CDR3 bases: TGTGCCAGCAAACTACTAAATGGTGGTGAGCAGTTCTTC. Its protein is CASKLLNGGEQFF.

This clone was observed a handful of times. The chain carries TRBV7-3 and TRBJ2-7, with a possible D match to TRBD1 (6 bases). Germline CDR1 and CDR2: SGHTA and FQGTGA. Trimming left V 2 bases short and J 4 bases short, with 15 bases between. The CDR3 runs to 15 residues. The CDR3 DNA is TGTGCCAGCAGCTTAGTTCCAGGGGACATTTACGAGCAGTACTTC. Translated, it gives CASSLVPGDIYEQYF.

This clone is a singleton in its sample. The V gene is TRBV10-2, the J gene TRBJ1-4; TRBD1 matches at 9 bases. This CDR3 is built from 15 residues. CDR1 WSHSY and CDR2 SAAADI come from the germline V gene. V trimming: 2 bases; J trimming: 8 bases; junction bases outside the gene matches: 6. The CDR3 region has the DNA TGCGCCAGCAGTGAGAACAGGGGGCGTAGCGAAAAACTGTTTTTT. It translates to CASSENRGRSEKLFF.

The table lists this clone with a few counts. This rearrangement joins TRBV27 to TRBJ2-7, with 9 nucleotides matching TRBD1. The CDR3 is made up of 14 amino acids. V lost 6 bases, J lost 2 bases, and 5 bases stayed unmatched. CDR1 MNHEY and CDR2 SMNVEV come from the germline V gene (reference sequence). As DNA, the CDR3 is TGTGCCAGCAGCATGGACAGGGGTGCCTACGAGCAGTACTTC. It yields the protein CASSMDRGAYEQYF.

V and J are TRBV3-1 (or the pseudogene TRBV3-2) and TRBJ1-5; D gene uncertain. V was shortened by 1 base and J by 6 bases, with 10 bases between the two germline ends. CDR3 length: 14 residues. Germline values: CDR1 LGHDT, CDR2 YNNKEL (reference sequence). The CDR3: CASSQGIRGQPQHF. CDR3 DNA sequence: TGTGCCAGCAGCCAAGGAATCCGGGGTCAGCCCCAGCATTTT.

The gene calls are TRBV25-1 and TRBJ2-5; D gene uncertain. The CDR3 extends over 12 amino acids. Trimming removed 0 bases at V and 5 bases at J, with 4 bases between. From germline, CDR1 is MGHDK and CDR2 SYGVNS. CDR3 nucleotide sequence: TGTGCCAGCAGTGAATACGTTGAGACCCAGTACTTC. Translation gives CASSEYVETQYF.

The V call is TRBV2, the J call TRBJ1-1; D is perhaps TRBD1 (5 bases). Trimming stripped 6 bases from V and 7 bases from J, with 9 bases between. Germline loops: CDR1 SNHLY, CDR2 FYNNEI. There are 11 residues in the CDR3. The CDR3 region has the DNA TGTGCCAGCAGCTACGACAGTGAAGCTTTCTTT. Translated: CASSYDSEAFF. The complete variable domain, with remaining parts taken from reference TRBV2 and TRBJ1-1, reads EPEVTQTPSHQVTQMGQEVILRCVPISNHLYFYWYRQILGQKVEFLVSFYNNEISEKSEIFDDQFSVERPDGSNFTLKIRSTKLEDSAMYFCASSYDSEAFFGQGTRLTVV.

The CDR3 loop is CASSERFGGRGRIETQYF. CDR3 bases: TGTGCCAGCAGTGAAAGGTTCGGAGGCCGCGGTAGGATAGAGACCCAGTACTTC. This chain connects TRBV25-1 to TRBJ2-5; D perhaps matches TRBD2 (5 bases). There are 18 residues in the CDR3. V dropped 2 bases and J dropped 4 bases, with 23 bases sitting between them. Germline V gene sequence: CDR1 MGHDK, CDR2 SYGVNS.

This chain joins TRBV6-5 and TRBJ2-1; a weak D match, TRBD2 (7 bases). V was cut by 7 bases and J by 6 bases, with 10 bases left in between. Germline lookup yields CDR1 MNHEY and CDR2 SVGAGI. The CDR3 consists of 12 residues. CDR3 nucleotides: TGTGCCAGCATGAGGGGGGGCAATGAGCAGTTCTTC. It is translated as CASMRGGNEQFF.

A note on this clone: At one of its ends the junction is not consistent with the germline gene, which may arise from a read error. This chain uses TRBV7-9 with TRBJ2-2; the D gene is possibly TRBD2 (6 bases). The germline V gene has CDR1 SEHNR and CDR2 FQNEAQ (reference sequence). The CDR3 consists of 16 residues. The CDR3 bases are TGTGCCAGCACCTTAGGGTCGGCGGGGAGCACCGGGGAGCTGTTTTTT. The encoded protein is CASTLGSAGSTGELFF.

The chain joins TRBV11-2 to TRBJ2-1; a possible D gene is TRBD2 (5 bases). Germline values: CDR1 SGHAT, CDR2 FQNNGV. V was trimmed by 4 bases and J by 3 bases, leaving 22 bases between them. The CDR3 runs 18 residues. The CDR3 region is CASSYSPSGLEYYNEQFF. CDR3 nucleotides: TGTGCCAGCAGCTACAGCCCCAGCGGTCTAGAATACTACAATGAGCAGTTCTTC. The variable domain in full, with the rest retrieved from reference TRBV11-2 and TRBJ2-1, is EAGVAQSPRYKIIEKRQSVAFWCNPISGHATLYWYQQILGQGPKLLIQFQNNGVVDDSQLPKDRFSAERLKGVDSTLKIQPAKLEDSAVYLCASSYSPSGLEYYNEQFFGPGTRLTVL.

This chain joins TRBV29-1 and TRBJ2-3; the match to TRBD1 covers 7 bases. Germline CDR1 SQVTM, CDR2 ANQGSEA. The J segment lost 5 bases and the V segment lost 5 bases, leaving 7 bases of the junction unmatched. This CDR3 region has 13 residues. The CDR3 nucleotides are TGCAGCGTTCGACAGGGAATCATAGATACGCAGTATTTT. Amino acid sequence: CSVRQGIIDTQYF.

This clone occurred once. The CDR3 loop is CASSQTDWEERAETQYF. The CDR3 bases are TGCGCCAGCAGCCAAACCGACTGGGAGGAGCGGGCGGAGACCCAGTACTTC. The chain combines TRBV4-1 with TRBJ2-5; maybe TRBD2 (6 bases). Germline CDR1 and CDR2: MGHRA and YSYEKL. The CDR3 is 17 residues long. The V and J ends lost 2 bases and 5 bases respectively, with 21 bases between them.

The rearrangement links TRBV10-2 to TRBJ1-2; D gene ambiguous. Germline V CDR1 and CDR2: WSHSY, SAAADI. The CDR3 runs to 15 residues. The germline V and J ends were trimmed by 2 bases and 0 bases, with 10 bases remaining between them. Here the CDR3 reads CASSERRPSNYGYTF. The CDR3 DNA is TGCGCCAGCAGTGAGCGGAGACCATCTAACTATGGCTACACCTTC.

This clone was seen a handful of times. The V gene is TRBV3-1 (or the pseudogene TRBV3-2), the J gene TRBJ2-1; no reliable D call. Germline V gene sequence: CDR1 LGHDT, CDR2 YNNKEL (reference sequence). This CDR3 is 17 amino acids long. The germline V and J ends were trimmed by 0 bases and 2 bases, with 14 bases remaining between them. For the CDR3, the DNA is TGTGCCAGCAGCCAAGATCTGGAAGAGGCCCCCTACAATGAGCAGTTCTTC. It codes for CASSQDLEEAPYNEQFF.

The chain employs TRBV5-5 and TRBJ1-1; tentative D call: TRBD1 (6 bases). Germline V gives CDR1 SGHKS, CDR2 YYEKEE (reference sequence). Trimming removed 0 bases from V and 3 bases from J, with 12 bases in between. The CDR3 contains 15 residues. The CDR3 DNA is TGTGCCAGCAGCTTGGAGGCAGGGGTTTACACTGAAGCTTTCTTT. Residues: CASSLEAGVYTEAFF.

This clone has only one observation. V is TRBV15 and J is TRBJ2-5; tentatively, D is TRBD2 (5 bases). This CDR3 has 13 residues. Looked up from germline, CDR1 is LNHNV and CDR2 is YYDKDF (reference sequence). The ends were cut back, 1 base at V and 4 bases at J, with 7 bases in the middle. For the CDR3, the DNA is TGTGCCACCAGCAGAGCGGCGGGAGAGACCCAGTACTTC. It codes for CATSRAAGETQYF.

The CDR3 is CASTPGLAGADTQYF. CDR3 nucleotides: TGCGCCAGCACCCCCGGCTTAGCGGGGGCAGATACGCAGTATTTT. The rearrangement joins TRBV5-1 to TRBJ2-3; 9 bases match TRBD2. The CDR3 extends over 15 amino acids. Germline lookup yields CDR1 SGHRS and CDR2 YFSETQ. With 6 bases clipped from V and 4 bases from J, the junction kept 9 bases outside the gene matches.

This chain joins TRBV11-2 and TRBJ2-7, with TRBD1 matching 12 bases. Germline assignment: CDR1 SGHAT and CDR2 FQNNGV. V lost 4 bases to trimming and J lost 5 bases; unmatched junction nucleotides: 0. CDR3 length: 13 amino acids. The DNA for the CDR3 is TGTGCCAGCAGCTGGGACAGGGGGCACGAGCAGTACTTC. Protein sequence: CASSWDRGHEQYF. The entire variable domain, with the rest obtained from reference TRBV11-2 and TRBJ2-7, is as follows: EAGVAQSPRYKIIEKRQSVAFWCNPISGHATLYWYQQILGQGPKLLIQFQNNGVVDDSQLPKDRFSAERLKGVDSTLKIQPAKLEDSAVYLCASSWDRGHEQYFGPGTRLTVT.

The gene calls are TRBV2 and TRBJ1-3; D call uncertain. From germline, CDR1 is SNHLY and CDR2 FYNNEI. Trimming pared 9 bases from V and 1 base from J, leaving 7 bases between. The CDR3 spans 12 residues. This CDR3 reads CASQVSGNTIYF. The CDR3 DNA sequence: TGTGCCAGTCAGGTGTCTGGAAACACCATATATTTT.

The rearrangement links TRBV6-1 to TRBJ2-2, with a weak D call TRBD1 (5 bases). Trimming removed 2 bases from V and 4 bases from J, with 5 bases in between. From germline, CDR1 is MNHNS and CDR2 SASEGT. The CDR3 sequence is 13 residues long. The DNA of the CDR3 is TGTGCCAGCAGTGAACAGGGCACCGGGGAGCTGTTTTTT. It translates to CASSEQGTGELFF.

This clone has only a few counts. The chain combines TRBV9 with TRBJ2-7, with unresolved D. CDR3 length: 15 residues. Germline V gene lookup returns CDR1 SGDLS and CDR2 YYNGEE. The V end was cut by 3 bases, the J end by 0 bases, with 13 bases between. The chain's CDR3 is CASSGGADSSYEQYF. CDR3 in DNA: TGTGCCAGCAGCGGCGGAGCCGATAGCTCCTACGAGCAGTACTTC.

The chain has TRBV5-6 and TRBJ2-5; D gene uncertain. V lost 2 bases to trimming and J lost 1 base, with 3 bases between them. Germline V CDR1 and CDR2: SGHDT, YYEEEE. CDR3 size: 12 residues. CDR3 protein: CASSFLQETQYF. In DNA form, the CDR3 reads TGTGCCAGCAGCTTTCTCCAAGAGACCCAGTACTTC.

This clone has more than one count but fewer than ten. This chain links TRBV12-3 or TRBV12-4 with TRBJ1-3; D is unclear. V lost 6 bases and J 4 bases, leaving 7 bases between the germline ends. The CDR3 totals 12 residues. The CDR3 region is CASRYTGNTIYF. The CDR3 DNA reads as TGTGCCAGCAGATACACCGGAAACACCATATATTTT.

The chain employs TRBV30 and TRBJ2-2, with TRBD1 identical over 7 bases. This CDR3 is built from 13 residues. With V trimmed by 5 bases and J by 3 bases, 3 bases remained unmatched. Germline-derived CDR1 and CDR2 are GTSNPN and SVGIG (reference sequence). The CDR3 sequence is CAWLTGYTGELFF. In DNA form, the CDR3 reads TGTGCCTGGTTGACAGGGTACACCGGGGAGCTGTTTTTT.

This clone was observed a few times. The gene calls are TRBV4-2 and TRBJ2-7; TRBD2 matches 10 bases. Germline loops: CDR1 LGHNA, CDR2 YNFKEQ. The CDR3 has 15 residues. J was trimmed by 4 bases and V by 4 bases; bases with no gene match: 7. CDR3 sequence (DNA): TGTGCCAGCAGCCGGGACAGCGGGGGGGATTACGAGCAGTACTTC. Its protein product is CASSRDSGGDYEQYF.

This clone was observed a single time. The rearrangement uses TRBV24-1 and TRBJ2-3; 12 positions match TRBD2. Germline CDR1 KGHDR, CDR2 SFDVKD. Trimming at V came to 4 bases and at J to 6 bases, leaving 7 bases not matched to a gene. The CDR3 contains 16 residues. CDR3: CATSDRGLAGTDTQYF. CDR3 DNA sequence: TGTGCCACCAGTGACCGTGGACTAGCGGGGACGGATACGCAGTATTTT.

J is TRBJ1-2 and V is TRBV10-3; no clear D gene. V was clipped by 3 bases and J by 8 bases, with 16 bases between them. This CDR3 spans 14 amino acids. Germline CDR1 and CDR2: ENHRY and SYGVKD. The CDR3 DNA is TGTGCCATCAGTGAAGCTAGCGGGGTGGAGGGCTACACCTTC. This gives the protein CAISEASGVEGYTF.

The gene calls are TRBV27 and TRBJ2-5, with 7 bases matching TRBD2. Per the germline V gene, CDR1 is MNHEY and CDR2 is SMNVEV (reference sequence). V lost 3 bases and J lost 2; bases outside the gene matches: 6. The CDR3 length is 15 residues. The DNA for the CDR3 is TGTGCCAGCAGTTTCCTGGGGGGGGAACAAGAGACCCAGTACTTC. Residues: CASSFLGGEQETQYF.

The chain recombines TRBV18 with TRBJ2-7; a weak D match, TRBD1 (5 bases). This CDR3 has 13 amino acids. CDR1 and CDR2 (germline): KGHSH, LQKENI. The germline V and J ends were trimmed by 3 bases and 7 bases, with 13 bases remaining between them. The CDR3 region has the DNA TGTGCCAGCTCACCTGGAACAGGATGGGAGCAGTACTTC. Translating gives CASSPGTGWEQYF.